A single sample gave rise to the 5 T cell receptor beta chains below, sequenced in a study of blood T cell dynamics during melanoma immunotherapy. The data were produced by immunoSEQ multiplex PCR, yet TCRdb's version contains in-frame clones alone and is incomplete. Among tens of thousands of clones listed, around four fifths were seen once. Regarding time point: week 3, after first cycle of checkpoint inhibitor. The sample here was blood, taken from a patient treated with checkpoint blockade. All receptors come from a human donor with melanoma.

The chain uses TRBV28 and TRBJ1-5; D call uncertain. The germline V and J ends were trimmed by 4 bases and 7 bases, with 14 bases remaining between them. Germline-derived CDR1 and CDR2 are MDHEN and SYDVKM. The length of the CDR3 is 14 residues. The CDR3 coding sequence is TGTGCCAGCAGTTCTGGCGGGCCACGGCAGCCCCAGCATTTT. Amino acid sequence: CASSSGGPRQPQHF.

Note on this clone: A junction boundary mismatches the germline segment, possibly from a read error. The chain links TRBV18 to TRBJ1-1; perhaps TRBD1 as D (5 bases). The V gene's germline CDR1 is KGHSH and CDR2 LQKENI. This CDR3 spans 16 amino acids. The CDR3, as DNA: TGTGCCAGCTCACCAGGGGGAGGGAGCATGAACACTGAAGCCTTCTTT. The encoded protein is CASSPGGGSMNTEAFF.

This clone was seen a single time. This sequence joins TRBV21-1 and TRBJ1-2; the D call TRBD1 from the table was never checked on the DNA. TRBV21-1 is labeled a pseudogene. This CDR3 is 12 amino acids long. The CDR3 protein is CASGAGGNGYTF. In DNA form, the CDR3 reads TGTGCCAGCGGGGCAGGGGGGAATGGCTACACCTTC.

The chain combines TRBV7-9 with TRBJ2-5; no clear D gene. With 3 bases removed from V and 1 base from J, the gap between germline ends came to 12 bases. Germline V gives CDR1 SEHNR, CDR2 FQNEAQ (reference sequence). CDR3 length: 15 residues. CDR3: CASSFPPTFQETQYF. CDR3 nucleotides: TGTGCCAGCAGCTTTCCCCCCACCTTCCAAGAGACCCAGTACTTC.

This chain uses TRBV7-3 with TRBJ2-6, with TRBD1 matching 9 bases. Trimming at V came to 5 bases and at J to 0 bases, leaving 5 bases not matched to a gene. The CDR3 runs 17 residues. Germline V gene lookup returns CDR1 SGHTA and CDR2 FQGTGA. In DNA form, the CDR3 reads TGTGCCAGCAGCCCGGGACAGGGCTTCTCTGGGGCCAACGTCCTGACTTTC. Its translation is CASSPGQGFSGANVLTF.